This T cell receptor (beta chain) was identified in a study of T cell changes during pregnancy in multiple sclerosis. Generated by immunoSEQ multiplex PCR, the TCRdb table keeps only in-frame clones and is missing some. The sample carries approximately 89,000 clones, approximately 94% recorded once. V shed 4 bases and J 1 base; nucleotides not matched to a gene: 10. Germline V CDR1 and CDR2: SGDLS, YYNGEE. The CDR3 length is 16 residues. The clonotype comes from a female donor with multiple sclerosis, enrolled in a pregnancy study. The specimen comprised peripheral blood, sampled in the third trimester of pregnancy. This rearrangement joins TRBV9 to TRBJ2-5, with 7 bases matching TRBD1. The CDR3 here is CASSPTGAGAQETQYF. For the CDR3, the DNA is TGTGCCAGCAGCCCCACAGGGGCAGGGGCCCAAGAGACCCAGTACTTC.